The sequence of this T cell receptor (beta chain) was determined in a study of blood T cells in healthy people across ages. Together with a sample-barcoded 5' primer, a J-beta primer mix was included in a second PCR lasting about 7 to 11 cycles. Every cDNA molecule carried a tag from a template-switch adaptor bearing 12 random nucleotides. TCRdb reprocessed the 5' RACE reads with MiXCR, giving one entry per CDR3 protein. Counted here are 1.5 million to 2 million distinct CDR3 sequences, around 36% occurring once; the ten biggest clones make up roughly 12%. About this clonotype itself: Its target is unknown.

Study results and limitations: A conclusive naive versus antigen-experienced comparison was prevented by the unsorted PBMCs.

The material sequenced was blood. The receptor was isolated from a woman between 25 and 40 years old in good health.

The CDR3 spells CSASRDRYYDGYTF. Here the CDR3 DNA reads TGCAGTGCTAGTCGGGACAGGTATTATGATGGCTACACCTTC. The chain combines TRBV20-1 with TRBJ1-2; TRBD1 agrees at 8 bases. The CDR3 runs to 14 residues. The V gene end was trimmed by 3 bases and the J gene end by 6 bases; junction bases not matched to a gene: 9. Germline V lookup: CDR1 DFQATT, CDR2 SNEGSKA (reference sequence).